This paragraph covers one T cell receptor beta chain sequence. The data were obtained in a study of blood T cell repertoires in COVID-19. The CDR3 spans 17 residues. This table comes from immunoSEQ multiplex PCR, and its TCRdb copy is limited to in-frame clones, with some not included. The sample includes fewer than 60,000 clones, 70% to 85% of them seen just once. This chain connects TRBV21-1 to TRBJ1-6; the listed D gene, TRBD1, was not tested against the DNA. TRBV21-1 is an annotated pseudogene. Specimen: peripheral blood. The receptor was derived from a man older than 75 with COVID-19, enrolled during active disease. The CDR3 protein is CASSKGTESSYNSPLHF. CDR3 sequence (DNA): TGTGCCAGCAGCAAAGGGACAGAGAGCTCCTATAATTCACCCCTCCACTTT.